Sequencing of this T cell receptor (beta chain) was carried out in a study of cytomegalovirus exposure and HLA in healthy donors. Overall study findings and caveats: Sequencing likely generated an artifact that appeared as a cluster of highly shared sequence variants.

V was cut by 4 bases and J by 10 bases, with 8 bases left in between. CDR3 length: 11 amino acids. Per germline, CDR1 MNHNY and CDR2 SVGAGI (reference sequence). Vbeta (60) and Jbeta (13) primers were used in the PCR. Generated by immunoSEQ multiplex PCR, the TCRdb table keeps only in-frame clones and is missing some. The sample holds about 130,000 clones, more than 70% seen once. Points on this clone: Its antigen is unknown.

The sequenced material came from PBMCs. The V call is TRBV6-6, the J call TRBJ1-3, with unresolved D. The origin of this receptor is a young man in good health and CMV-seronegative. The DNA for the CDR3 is TGTGCCAGCAGTTTGGGAGGTACCATATATTTT. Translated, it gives CASSLGGTIYF.